The entry below gives a single T cell receptor (beta chain) sequence along with its context. The Seattle site enrolled patients during active infection and followed them longitudinally. The data stem from a study of blood T cell repertoires in COVID-19. Study information: Samples taken during acute and convalescent COVID-19 were collected in the United States, Italy and Spain.

In the original processing: Scientists estimated how many nucleated cells there were by amplifying reference gene primers. This table comes from immunoSEQ multiplex PCR, and its TCRdb copy is limited to in-frame clones, with some not included. V and J calls and clone size come straight from that table; D and trimming were deduced from the DNA. The data show over 90,000 clones, with around two thirds seen just once and about 3.9% held by the top ten. Germline CDR1 reads SEHNR; CDR2 reads FQNEAQ (reference sequence). V lost 1 base to trimming and J lost 2 bases, with 16 bases between them. The CDR3 consists of 17 residues.

The clonotype originates from a man between 65 and 80 years old with COVID-19, enrolled during active disease. The chain employs TRBV7-9 and TRBJ2-3; D gene uncertain. The sequenced material came from peripheral blood. The CDR3 region is CASSLGFSSMITDTQYF. CDR3 DNA sequence: TGTGCCAGCAGCTTAGGATTTAGCAGTATGATCACAGATACGCAGTATTTT.